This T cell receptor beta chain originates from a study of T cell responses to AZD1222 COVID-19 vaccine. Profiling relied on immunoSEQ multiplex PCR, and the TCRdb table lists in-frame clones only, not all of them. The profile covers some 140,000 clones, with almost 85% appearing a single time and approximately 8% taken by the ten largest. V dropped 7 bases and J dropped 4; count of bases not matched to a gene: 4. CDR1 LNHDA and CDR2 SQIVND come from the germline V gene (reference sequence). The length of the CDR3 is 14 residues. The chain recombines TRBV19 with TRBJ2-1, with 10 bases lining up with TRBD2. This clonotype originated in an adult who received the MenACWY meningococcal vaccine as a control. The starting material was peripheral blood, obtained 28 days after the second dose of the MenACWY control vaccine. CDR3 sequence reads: CASNPGLAYNEQFF. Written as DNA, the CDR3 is TGTGCCAGTAACCCGGGACTAGCGTACAATGAGCAGTTCTTC. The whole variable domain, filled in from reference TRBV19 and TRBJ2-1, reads DGGITQSPKYLFRKEGQNVTLSCEQNLNHDAMYWYRQDPGQGLRLIYYSQIVNDFQKGDIAEGYSVSREKKESFPLTVTSAQKNPTAFYLCASNPGLAYNEQFFGPGTRLTVL.